This paragraph covers one T cell receptor beta chain sequence. The antigen it binds to is not known. No much larger clone exists at a distance of one base, and base qualities are not known. Counted from cysteine to phenylalanine, this CDR3 has 14 amino acids. Only CDR3 DNA remains: 42 bases, in frame from the first base. From a lookup of the germline V gene (reference sequence), CDR1 and CDR2 are MNHEY and SMNVEV. The V and J ends are trimmed by 9 bases and 1 base, leaving 15 bases between them. These data belong to a study of shared clonotypes between healthy human individuals (dated by TCRdb to between 2020 and 2021). For the wider study: Three men and a couple of women, aged 18 to 49 years, made up the cohort. For each donor, CD4 naive and CD4 memory were each given three plates, CD8 naive was given two plates, and CD8 memory was given one plate. Between about 0.85 and 8.9 billion PBMCs per donor were obtained by leukapheresis. To estimate repertoire size and how much clonotype sharing occurs between individuals, the study deeply sequenced the blood TCR repertoires of roughly 5 healthy adults. Different laboratories and diverse techniques were used to prepare libraries and sequence TCR repertoires, to increase sequencing depth and limit assay-specific biases. Overall study outcomes, separate from this receptor: Even with the large sequencing depth, rarefaction of the sorted-subset datasets indicated that sequencing was incomplete. Sampling was restricted to blood, and TCR repertoires in tissues likely differ from the TCR repertoires found in blood. The small number of donors limited the genetic and exposure-history diversity represented. Based on pairwise subsampling, the degree of clonotype sharing among donors was expected to be affected by sequencing depth. Estimated clonotype richness was generally larger for naive than for memory subsets. Approximately 5% of naive CD4, roughly 3.5% of naive CD8, about 2.4% of memory CD4, and 0.4% of memory CD8 clonotypes were shared across several donors. Compared with non-shared clonotypes, clonotypes shared by all four sorted-subset donors had higher generation probabilities.

The donors were healthy, HIV-negative adults who had no recently reported acute infections or vaccinations. Every donor was a Caucasian adult living in Nashville, Tennessee, USA. Magnetic negative selection was used to enrich CD4+ T cells, after which naive cells were positively selected on CD45RA and the negative fraction became the memory subset. Blood was collected by leukapheresis, and PBMCs were isolated by Ficoll-Histopaque density gradient centrifugation and then cryopreserved in liquid nitrogen vapor phase. Analytical flow cytometry was used to check the purity and quantity of each magnetically sorted T cell population. From each sorted fraction, genomic DNA was isolated and quantified by UV absorbance on a Nanodrop 2000c. TCR CDR3 regions were amplified from genomic DNA by multiplex PCR using the deep immunoSEQ assay. Extracted genomic DNA from each cell subset was spread evenly across all wells of several immunoSEQ 96-well plates, with each plate serving as a replicate. For sorted subsets, about 200 ng genomic DNA, equal to approximately 30,000 T cell genomes, was loaded into each replicate PCR. Purified libraries were quantified with a Qubit 3.0 fluorometer, sized on a Bioanalyzer 2100, and re-quantified with the KAPA Library Quantification kit. Every immunoSEQ 96-well plate was sequenced on a dedicated single-read 150-cycle Illumina NextSeq 550 flow cell. The original pipeline was this. Because only junctional sequences without quality scores were contained in the immunoSEQ output, filtering matching that applied to full-length reads could not be performed. To assign V/J genes and CDR3, sequences were annotated against IMGT germline references using PyIR, a Python wrapper for IgBLAST v1.9. Any read was removed if the V/J assignment was weak (E-value above 1e-6), the CDR3 was missing, or the read contained stop codons, out-of-frame junctions, or ambiguous translated residues. V3J clonotypes were defined as sequences sharing the same inferred V gene, J gene, and CDR3 amino acid sequence. The percentage overlap between two repertoires was calculated by dividing the number of shared unique clonotypes by the size of the smaller repertoire. RTK rarefaction, the Chao1 estimator, and Recon v2.1 estimates of unobserved clonotypes were used to assess repertoire richness. Generation probabilities were computed with OLGA for all TCRbeta clonotypes obtained by the gDNA method from four donors. TCRdb mirrors the immuneACCESS table, restricted to in-frame sequences. Some clones are absent from its copies; in checked studies, under half trace to an unresolved V gene, and the reason for the others is unknown. V and J calls and clone size are those listed in that table; D and trimming were worked out from the DNA. Recorded for this sample are over a million clones; around three quarters of them occurred a single time. The ten largest clones represent 0.6% to 0.75% of the sample.

The sequence links TRBV27 to TRBJ1-1; TRBD1 is a weak D gene call, 5 bases matching. The sample comprised memory CD4+ T cells from PBMCs. Sample cell subset or site, as interpreted from the label and publication: CD45RA-negative fraction. The sequence came from a man aged 18 to 30 in good health. Some clones in this sample may be carry-over from other donors' samples. The DNA sequence follows: TGTGCCAGTCCCTGGGGGGGAGGGAACACTGAAGCTTTCTTT. The encoded protein is CASPWGGGNTEAFF.